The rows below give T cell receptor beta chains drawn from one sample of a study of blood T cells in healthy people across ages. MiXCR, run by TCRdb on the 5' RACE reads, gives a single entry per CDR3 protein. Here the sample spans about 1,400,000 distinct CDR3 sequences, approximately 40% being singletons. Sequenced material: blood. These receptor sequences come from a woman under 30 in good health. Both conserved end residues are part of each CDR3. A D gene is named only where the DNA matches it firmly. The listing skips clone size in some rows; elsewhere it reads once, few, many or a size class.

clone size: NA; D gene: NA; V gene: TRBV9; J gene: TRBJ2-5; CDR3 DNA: TGTGCCAGCAGCGTAGAGGTGGAAGAGACCCAGTACTTC; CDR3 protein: CASSVEVEETQYF
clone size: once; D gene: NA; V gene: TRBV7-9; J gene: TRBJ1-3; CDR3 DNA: TGTGCCAGCAGCTATGGCTCACCGGGACTGGGCTCTGGAAACACCATATATTTT; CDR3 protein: CASSYGSPGLGSGNTIYF
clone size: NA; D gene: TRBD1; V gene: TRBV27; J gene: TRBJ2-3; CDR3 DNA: TGTGCCAGCAGTTTTAAGGGGGCTCCCACAGATACGCAGTATTTT; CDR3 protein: CASSFKGAPTDTQYF
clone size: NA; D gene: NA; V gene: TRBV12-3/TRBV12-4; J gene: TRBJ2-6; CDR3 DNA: TGTGCCAGCAGGCCCAACTCTGGGGCCAACGTCCTGACTTTC; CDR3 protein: CASRPNSGANVLTF
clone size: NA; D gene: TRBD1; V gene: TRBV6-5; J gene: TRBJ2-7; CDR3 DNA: TGTGCCAGCAGACCGCTCCGGGACAGGGCCTCCTACGAGCAGTACTTC; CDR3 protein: CASRPLRDRASYEQYF
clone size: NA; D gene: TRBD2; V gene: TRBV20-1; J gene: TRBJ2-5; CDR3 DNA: TGCAGTGCTCCCCCCTACTTCCGGACTAGCGTCGGGACCCAGTACTTC; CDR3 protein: CSAPPYFRTSVGTQYF
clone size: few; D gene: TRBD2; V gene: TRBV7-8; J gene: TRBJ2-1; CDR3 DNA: TGTGCCAGCAGCTTAATTCTAGCGGGAGGTCCGTGGAATGAGCAGTTCTTC; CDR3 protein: CASSLILAGGPWNEQFF
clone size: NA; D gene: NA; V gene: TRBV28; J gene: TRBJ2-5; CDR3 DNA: NA; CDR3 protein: CASSTSGQGQYEQYF
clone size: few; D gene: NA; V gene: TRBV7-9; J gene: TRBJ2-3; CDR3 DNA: TGCGCCAGCAGCTTGGGCCCATTCTCCCCCTCTAGCACAGATACGCAGTATTTT; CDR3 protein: CASSLGPFSPSSTDTQYF
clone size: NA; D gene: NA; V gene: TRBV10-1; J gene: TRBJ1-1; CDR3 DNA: TGCGCCAGCAGTGTGAACCGAAATCTAATGAACACTGAAGCTTTCTTT; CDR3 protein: CASSVNRNLMNTEAFF
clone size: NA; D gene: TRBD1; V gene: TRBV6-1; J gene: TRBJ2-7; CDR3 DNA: TGTGCCAGCAGTCTGGGGCAGACAGGGGGAAGTTACGAGCAGTACTTC; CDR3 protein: CASSLGQTGGSYEQYF
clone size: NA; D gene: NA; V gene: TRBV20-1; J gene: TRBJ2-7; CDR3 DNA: TGCAGTGCTCCTACGCGGGACCCCTACGAGCAGTACTTC; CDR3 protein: CSAPTRDPYEQYF
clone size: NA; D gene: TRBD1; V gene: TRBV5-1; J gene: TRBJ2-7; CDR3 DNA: TGCGCCAGCAGCTATACCGGGACAGGACACTACGAGCAGTACTTC; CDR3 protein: CASSYTGTGHYEQYF
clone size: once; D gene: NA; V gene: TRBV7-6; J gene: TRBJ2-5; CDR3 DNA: TGTACCAGCAGCCCGGGGACCACCGGTGAGCAGTACTTC; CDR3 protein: CTSSPGTTGEQYF
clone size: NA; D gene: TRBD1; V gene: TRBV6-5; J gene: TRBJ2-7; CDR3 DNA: TGTGCCAGCAGCTTACTCGGACAGGGTTCTGGGGAGCAGTACTTC; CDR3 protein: CASSLLGQGSGEQYF
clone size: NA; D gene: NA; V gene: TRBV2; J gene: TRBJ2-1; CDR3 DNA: TGTGCCAGCCCCCATCCGGGCGGTGAGCAGTTCTTC; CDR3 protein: CASPHPGGEQFF
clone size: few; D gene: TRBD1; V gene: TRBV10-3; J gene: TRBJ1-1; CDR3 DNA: TGTGCCATCAGTGGGACAGGGTTGACTGAAGCTTTCTTT; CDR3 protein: CAISGTGLTEAFF
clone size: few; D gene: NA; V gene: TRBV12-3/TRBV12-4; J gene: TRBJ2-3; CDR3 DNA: TGTGCCAGCAGTTTAGTAGCGCTGCCAGATACGCAGTATTTT; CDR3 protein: CASSLVALPDTQYF
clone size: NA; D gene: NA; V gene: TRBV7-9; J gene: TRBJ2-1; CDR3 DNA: TGTGCCAGCAGCTGGGAGAGCTCCTACAATGAGCAGTTCTTC; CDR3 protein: CASSWESSYNEQFF
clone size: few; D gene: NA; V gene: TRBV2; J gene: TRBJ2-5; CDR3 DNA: TGTGCCAGCAGTGAAGCGCGCAGCAGGGTAGAGACCCAGTACTTC; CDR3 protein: CASSEARSRVETQYF
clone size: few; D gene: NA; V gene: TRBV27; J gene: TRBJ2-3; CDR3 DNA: TGTGCCAGCAGTTTTCGATCTCGGGCAGATACGCAGTATTTT; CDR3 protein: CASSFRSRADTQYF
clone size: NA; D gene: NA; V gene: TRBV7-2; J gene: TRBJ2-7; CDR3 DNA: TGTGCCAGCAGCTTAGGCGTAAAATTTTACGAGCAGTACTTC; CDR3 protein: CASSLGVKFYEQYF
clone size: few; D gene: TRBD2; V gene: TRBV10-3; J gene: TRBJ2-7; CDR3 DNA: TGTGCCATCAGCCGAGGACTAGCGGAATACGAGCAGTACTTC; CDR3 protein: CAISRGLAEYEQYF
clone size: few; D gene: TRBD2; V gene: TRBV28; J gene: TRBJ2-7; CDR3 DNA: TGTGCCAGCAGGGGAGGGAACTACGAGCAGTACTTC; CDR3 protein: CASRGGNYEQYF
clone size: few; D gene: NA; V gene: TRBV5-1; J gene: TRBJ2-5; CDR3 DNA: TGCGCCAGCAGTTCCACCGGGAACCTACAAGAGACCCAGTACTTC; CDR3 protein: CASSSTGNLQETQYF
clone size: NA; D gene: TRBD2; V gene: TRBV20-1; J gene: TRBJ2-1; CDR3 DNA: TGCAGTGCTATTAAAACCGGGACTAGCGTACAAGAGACCCAGTTCTTC; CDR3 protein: CSAIKTGTSVQETQFF
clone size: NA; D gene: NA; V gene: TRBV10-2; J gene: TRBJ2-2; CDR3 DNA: TGCGCCAGCAGTGACCCCCATAGCGGTTGGCCTTCCGGGGAGCTGTTTTTT; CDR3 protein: CASSDPHSGWPSGELFF
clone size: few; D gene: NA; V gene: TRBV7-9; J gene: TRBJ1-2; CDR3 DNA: TGTGCCAGCAGCTCGATCCAGGGAGGCTACACCTTC; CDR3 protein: CASSSIQGGYTF
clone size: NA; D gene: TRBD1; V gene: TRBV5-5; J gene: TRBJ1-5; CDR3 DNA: TGTGCCAGCAGCTCGGACAGGGCGTATCAGCCCCAGCATTTT; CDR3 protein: CASSSDRAYQPQHF
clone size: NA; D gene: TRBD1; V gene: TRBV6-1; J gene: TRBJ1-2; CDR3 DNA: TGTGCCAGCAGCGGAGGGACAGGGAAGGTGAGCTATGGCTACACCTTC; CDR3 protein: CASSGGTGKVSYGYTF
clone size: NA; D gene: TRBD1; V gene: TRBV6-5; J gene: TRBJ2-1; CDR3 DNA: TGTGCCGGCAGAACACCAGGGGGCGCCTTAAATGAGCAGTTCTTC; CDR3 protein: CAGRTPGGALNEQFF
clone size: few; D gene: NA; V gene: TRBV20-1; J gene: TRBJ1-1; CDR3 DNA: TGCAGTGCGGCCGGGCCGAACACTGAAGCTTTCTTT; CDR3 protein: CSAAGPNTEAFF
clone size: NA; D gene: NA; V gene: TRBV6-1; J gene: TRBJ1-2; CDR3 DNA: TGTGCCAGCAGTACAACAACTAACTATGGCTACACCTTC; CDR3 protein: CASSTTTNYGYTF